The 21 T cell receptor beta chains below all came from one sample that was sequenced in a study of cytomegalovirus exposure and HLA in healthy donors. Use of 60 Vbeta and 13 Jbeta primers characterized the PCR. Sequencing used immunoSEQ multiplex PCR; TCRdb keeps in-frame clones, though not all of them. The sample holds about 150,000 clones, roughly 80% seen once. Sequencing input: PBMCs. The receptors stem from a male donor in good health and CMV-seronegative.

The rearrangement links TRBV11-3 to TRBJ1-4, with a weak D call TRBD1 (5 bases). The germline CDR1 and CDR2 sequences are SGHNT and YENEEA. This CDR3 spans 17 amino acids. V was shortened by 0 bases and J by 1 base, with 12 bases between the two germline ends. The CDR3 bases are TGTGCCAGCAGCTTAGACCCTCCAAGGGGAACTAATGAAAAACTGTTTTTT. Translating it yields CASSLDPPRGTNEKLFF.

About this clone: An end of the junction does not agree with germline; a read error may underlie this. The gene calls are TRBV7-9 and TRBJ1-2, with 7 bases that match TRBD1. Germline loops: CDR1 SEHNR, CDR2 FQNEAQ (reference sequence). The CDR3 totals 15 residues. The DNA of the CDR3 is TGTTCCAGCAGAGTAAGACAGGGCCAGAACTATGGCTACACCTTC. Its translation is CSSRVRQGQNYGYTF.

V gene TRBV4-2 combines with J gene TRBJ1-2; the D gene is possibly TRBD1 (6 bases). This CDR3 region has 14 residues. From germline, CDR1 is LGHNA and CDR2 YNFKEQ. V was trimmed by 1 base and J by 6 bases, leaving 12 bases between them. The CDR3 DNA sequence: TGTGCCAGCAGCCAAGTTGGGGACACCCATGGCTACACCTTC. The encoded protein is CASSQVGDTHGYTF.

The chain is built from TRBV7-2 and TRBJ2-1; TRBD2 matches at 10 bases. After removal of 0 bases from V and 8 bases from J, the junction contained 4 bases not matched to a gene. Per the germline V gene, CDR1 is SGHTA and CDR2 is FQGNSA. This CDR3 region has 15 residues. This CDR3 reads CASSLAGTSVDEQFF. The CDR3, as DNA: TGTGCCAGCAGCTTAGCAGGGACTAGCGTCGATGAGCAGTTCTTC.

DNA for the CDR3: TGCGCCAGCACTTACGACAGGGGGCAGGTTAACACTGAAGCTTTCTTT. Translated: CASTYDRGQVNTEAFF. The chain employs TRBV5-1 and TRBJ1-1, with 10 bases aligning to TRBD1. Germline V gives CDR1 SGHRS, CDR2 YFSETQ. Losses at the gene ends were 6 bases for V and 2 bases for J; bases not matched to a gene: 10. The CDR3 totals 16 residues.

The rearrangement links TRBV5-1 to TRBJ2-3, with D hard to call. CDR1 is SGHRS, CDR2 YFSETQ, per germline. V was trimmed by 0 bases and J by 0 bases, leaving 14 bases between them. The CDR3 runs to 17 residues. The CDR3 region has the DNA TGCGCCAGCAGCTTGGCCATTGACTCGTCTAGCACAGATACGCAGTATTTT. Its protein product is CASSLAIDSSSTDTQYF.

This clone has only a few counts. The rearrangement links TRBV9 to TRBJ2-3; TRBD1 aligns across 7 bases. The V and J ends lost 3 bases and 2 bases, in that order; junction bases with no gene match: 6. Germline CDR1 SGDLS, CDR2 YYNGEE. This CDR3 spans 15 amino acids. Here the CDR3 DNA reads TGTGCCAGCAGCGCCGGGACAGCCTTCACAGATACGCAGTATTTT. It is translated as CASSAGTAFTDTQYF. Complete variable domain (other parts from reference TRBV9 and TRBJ2-3): DSGVTQTPKHLITATGQRVTLRCSPRSGDLSVYWYQQSLDQGLQFLIQYYNGEERAKGNILERFSAQQFPDLHSELNLSSLELGDSALYFCASSAGTAFTDTQYFGPGTRLTVL.

The chain uses TRBV27 and TRBJ2-2; weak D call: TRBD2 (6 bases). Germline lookup yields CDR1 MNHEY and CDR2 SMNVEV (reference sequence). The V and J ends lost 3 bases and 1 base respectively, with 12 bases between them. The CDR3 is made up of 16 amino acids. CDR3: CASSFLGSGNTGELFF. The CDR3 nucleotides read TGTGCCAGCAGTTTTTTGGGTAGCGGGAACACCGGGGAGCTGTTTTTT.

This CDR3 is CAWRIRQELRQPQHF. The CDR3 region has the DNA TGTGCCTGGAGGATCAGACAGGAGCTTAGACAGCCCCAGCATTTT. The genes are TRBV30 and TRBJ1-5, with D perhaps matching TRBD1 (6 bases). Trimming removed 3 bases from V and 7 bases from J, with 19 bases in between. Germline V CDR1 and CDR2: GTSNPN, SVGIG (reference sequence). The CDR3 sequence is 15 residues long.

This clone has only one observation. The chain links TRBV11-2 to TRBJ1-1; D gene uncertain. This CDR3 is built from 14 residues. CDR1 is SGHAT, CDR2 FQNNGV, per germline. Trimming removed 3 bases from V and 1 base from J, with 9 bases in between. Written as DNA, the CDR3 is TGTGCCAGCAGCTTGCAGGCATCGAACACTGAAGCTTTCTTT. It encodes CASSLQASNTEAFF.

CDR3 sequence reads: CASSPGGYEQYF. In DNA, the CDR3 is TGTGCCAGCAGTCCAGGGGGTTACGAGCAGTACTTC. This rearrangement joins TRBV6-5 to TRBJ2-5; TRBD1 aligns across 7 bases. The tail of the sequence fits TRBJ2-7 better, so the J call may be wrong. Per the germline V gene, CDR1 is MNHEY and CDR2 is SVGAGI. The CDR3 consists of 12 residues.

V is TRBV9 and J is TRBJ2-7; possibly TRBD1 for D (6 bases). The ends were cut back, 0 bases at V and 5 bases at J, with 12 bases in the middle. The CDR3 contains 14 residues. Germline V gives CDR1 SGDLS, CDR2 YYNGEE. The CDR3 region is CASSVASGAHEQYF. As DNA, the CDR3 is TGTGCCAGCAGCGTAGCCTCAGGGGCCCACGAGCAGTACTTC.

The chain recombines TRBV16 with TRBJ1-5, with D maybe TRBD1 (5 bases). Trimming removed 2 bases at V and 6 bases at J, with 14 bases between. CDR1 and CDR2 (germline): KGHSY, FQNENV. The CDR3 loop spans 15 amino acids. The CDR3 here is CASSQNRRGGQPQHF. The CDR3 DNA reads as TGTGCCAGCAGCCAAAATCGGAGGGGAGGTCAGCCCCAGCATTTT.

The rearrangement uses TRBV9 and TRBJ1-1; D unresolved. Trimming stripped 0 bases from V and 5 bases from J, with 8 bases between. The length of the CDR3 is 13 residues. Germline V gene data show CDR1 as SGDLS and CDR2 as YYNGEE. CDR3 nucleotide sequence: TGTGCCAGCAGCGTAGGACAAGTAACTGAAGCTTTCTTT. Translated, it gives CASSVGQVTEAFF.

The chain combines TRBV7-9 with TRBJ2-1; a possible D gene is TRBD1 (6 bases). Germline-derived CDR1 and CDR2 are SEHNR and FQNEAQ (reference sequence). The ends were cut back, 4 bases at V and 4 bases at J, with 14 bases in the middle. The CDR3 contains 15 residues. CDR3 coding DNA: TGTGCCAGCAGCTCTCAGGGGTCACGTTACAATGAGCAGTTCTTC. Its translation is CASSSQGSRYNEQFF.

The gene calls are TRBV27 and TRBJ2-3; weak D call: TRBD2 (5 bases). The CDR3 is made up of 14 amino acids. V was pared by 5 bases and J by 2 bases, with 11 bases between. Germline V gene sequence: CDR1 MNHEY, CDR2 SMNVEV (reference sequence). The DNA of the CDR3 is TGTGCCAGCAGTCCGGGGTTTTTCACAGATACGCAGTATTTT. As protein: CASSPGFFTDTQYF.

The rearrangement uses TRBV5-1 and TRBJ2-7, with TRBD2 as a possible D gene (5 bases). V was shortened by 4 bases and J by 3 bases, with 26 bases between the two germline ends. In germline, CDR1 is SGHRS, CDR2 YFSETQ. There are 18 residues in the CDR3. CDR3 sequence: CASSPDSLPAAESYEQYF. CDR3 DNA: TGCGCCAGCAGCCCGGACTCCCTCCCAGCAGCGGAAAGCTACGAGCAGTACTTC.

The genes are TRBV7-9 and TRBJ1-4; the match to TRBD1 covers 8 bases. With V trimmed by 5 bases and J by 5 bases, 4 bases remained unmatched. Germline V gives CDR1 SEHNR, CDR2 FQNEAQ (reference sequence). The CDR3 loop spans 14 amino acids. The CDR3 DNA sequence: TGTGCCAGCAGCCCAACAGGGGGAAATGAAAAACTGTTTTTT. Translating it yields CASSPTGGNEKLFF.

The J gene is TRBJ2-3, the V gene TRBV7-9; 10 positions match TRBD2. This CDR3 comprises 17 residues. Looked up from germline, CDR1 is SEHNR and CDR2 is FQNEAQ (reference sequence). J was trimmed by 2 bases and V by 5 bases; bases with no gene match: 10. CDR3 region: CASSPRRTSGYTDTQYF. In nucleotides, the CDR3 is TGTGCCAGCAGCCCACGAAGGACTAGCGGTTACACAGATACGCAGTATTTT.

This chain uses TRBV27 with TRBJ2-7, with 7 bases identical to TRBD1. The V and J ends lost 5 bases and 0 bases, in that order; junction bases with no gene match: 7. Germline V gene sequence: CDR1 MNHEY, CDR2 SMNVEV (reference sequence). The CDR3 runs to 15 residues. The CDR3 reads CASSMSRDSSYEQYF. The CDR3 nucleotides read TGTGCCAGCAGTATGAGCCGGGACAGCTCCTACGAGCAGTACTTC.

The chain combines TRBV6-4 with TRBJ2-1, with a weak D call TRBD1 (6 bases). The V gene's germline CDR1 is MRHNA and CDR2 SNTAGT. V was shortened by 5 bases and J by 1 base, with 9 bases between the two germline ends. The CDR3 length is 14 residues. CDR3 loop: CASSQQGSYNEQFF. The CDR3 DNA reads as TGTGCCAGCAGTCAACAGGGATCCTACAATGAGCAGTTCTTC.